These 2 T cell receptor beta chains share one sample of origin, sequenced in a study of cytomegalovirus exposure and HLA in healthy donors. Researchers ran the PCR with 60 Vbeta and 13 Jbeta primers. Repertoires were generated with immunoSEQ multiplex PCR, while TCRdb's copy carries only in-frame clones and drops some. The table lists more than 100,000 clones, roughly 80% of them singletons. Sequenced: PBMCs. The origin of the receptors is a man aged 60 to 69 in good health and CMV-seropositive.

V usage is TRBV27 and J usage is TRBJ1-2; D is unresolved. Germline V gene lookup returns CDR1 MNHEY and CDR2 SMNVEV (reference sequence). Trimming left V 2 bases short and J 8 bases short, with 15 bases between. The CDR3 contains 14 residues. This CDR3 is CASSLLAGSGGYTF. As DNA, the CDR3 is TGTGCCAGCAGTTTACTCGCGGGATCGGGGGGCTACACCTTC.

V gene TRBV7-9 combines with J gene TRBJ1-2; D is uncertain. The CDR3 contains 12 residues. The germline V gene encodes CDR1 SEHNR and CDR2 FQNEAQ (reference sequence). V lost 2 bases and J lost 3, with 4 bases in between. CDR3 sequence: CASSLSYYGYTF. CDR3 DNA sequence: TGTGCCAGCAGCTTATCATACTATGGCTACACCTTC.